Listed below are T cell receptor beta chains from one sample, sequenced in a study of response to subunit inactivated influenza vaccine. A single record per CDR3 protein comes from TCRdb applying MiXCR to the RT-PCR reads. The sample includes around 580,000 distinct CDR3 sequences, about 14% seen only once; the top ten take approximately 10%. This material consisted of PBMCs from blood, taken 11 to 12 days after vaccination. The receptors shown here come from a man aged 45-65 years who received an inactivated influenza vaccine. Each CDR3 is given with its conserved first and last residue. A D gene is named only where the DNA matches it firmly. Some rows mark clone size as missing; the rest say once, few, many or name a class of expanded clone.

CDR3aa,CDR3nt,j_gene,v_gene,abundance,d_gene,len
CASSQGLAGGEQYF,TGTGCCAGCAGCCAGGGACTAGCGGGAGGCGAGCAGTACTTC,TRBJ2-7,TRBV3-1,many,TRBD2,14
CSARVSRRETNEQFF,TGCAGTGCTAGAGTGAGTCGAAGGGAGACGAATGAGCAGTTCTTC,TRBJ2-1,TRBV20-1,NA,NA,15
CASSRQGSKNTEAFF,TGTGCCAGCAGCCGACAGGGAAGCAAGAACACTGAAGCTTTCTTT,TRBJ1-1,TRBV6-2/TRBV6-3,NA,TRBD1,15
CASSPEEAGGVNEQFF,TGCGCCAGCAGCCCCGAAGAAGCGGGGGGCGTCAATGAGCAGTTCTTC,TRBJ2-1,TRBV5-1,many,TRBD2,16
CASSLSVLTDTQYF,TGTGCCAGCAGCTTATCGGTCCTCACAGATACGCAGTATTTT,TRBJ2-3,TRBV7-9,NA,NA,14
CASTDGQGGQETQYF,TGTGCCAGCACCGACGGACAGGGAGGGCAAGAGACCCAGTACTTC,TRBJ2-5,TRBV12-3/TRBV12-4,few,NA,15
CSATPLNEQFF,TGCAGTGCCACCCCCCTCAATGAGCAGTTCTTC,TRBJ2-1,TRBV20-1,few,NA,11
CASSRGLYEQYF,TGTGCCAGCAGCCGTGGACTATACGAGCAGTACTTC,TRBJ2-7,TRBV12-3/TRBV12-4,many,NA,12
CASSPAGLAGETQYF,TGTGCCAGCAGCCCGGCCGGACTAGCGGGAGAGACCCAGTACTTC,TRBJ2-5,TRBV3-1,many,TRBD2,15
CASSTTGYQETQYF,TGTGCCAGCAGCACGACAGGGTACCAAGAGACCCAGTACTTC,TRBJ2-5,TRBV6-1,NA,TRBD1,14
CASRLGPPGAGELFF,TGCGCCAGCAGACTCGGACCCCCGGGGGCCGGGGAGCTGTTTTTT,TRBJ2-2,TRBV4-1,many,NA,15
CASSPRDTNYGYTF,TGTGCCAGCAGCCCCCGGGACACTAACTATGGCTACACCTTC,TRBJ1-2,TRBV6-1,few,NA,14
CASSLGLAGGRSYNEQFF,TGCGCCAGCAGCTTGGGACTAGCGGGAGGGCGCTCCTACAATGAGCAGTTCTTC,TRBJ2-1,TRBV5-1,NA,TRBD2,18
CSATRGADTEAFF,TGCAGTGCAACCAGGGGCGCGGACACTGAAGCTTTCTTT,TRBJ1-1,TRBV20-1,few,NA,13
CASSRGASGPYEQYF,TGTGCCAGCAGTCGGGGGGCTAGCGGTCCCTACGAGCAGTACTTC,TRBJ2-7,TRBV4-2,many,NA,15
CSARTVPYEQYF,TGCAGTGCTCGGACAGTCCCCTACGAGCAGTACTTC,TRBJ2-7,TRBV20-1,few,NA,12
CASSTDRVREYNQPQHF,TGTGCCAGCAGCACGGACAGGGTAAGGGAGTACAATCAGCCCCAGCATTTT,TRBJ1-5,TRBV7-8,NA,TRBD1,17
CASSVGHRGVTEAFF,TGTGCCAGCAGCGTGGGACACAGGGGAGTCACTGAAGCTTTCTTT,TRBJ1-1,TRBV7-2,NA,TRBD1,15
CASSRTRGEQTLETQYF,TGTGCCAGCAGCCGCACTCGAGGAGAACAAACCTTAGAGACCCAGTACTTC,TRBJ2-5,TRBV7-8,NA,NA,17
CAISASMNTEAFF,TGTGCCATCAGCGCCAGTATGAACACTGAAGCTTTCTTT,TRBJ1-1,TRBV10-3,few,NA,13
CASSLMLGQGSYNEQFF,TGCGCCAGCAGCTTGATGTTGGGACAGGGGTCCTACAATGAGCAGTTCTTC,TRBJ2-1,TRBV5-1,once,TRBD1,17
CASSLLGQGAQETQYF,TGTGCCAGCAGCTTACTGGGACAGGGGGCCCAAGAGACCCAGTACTTC,TRBJ2-5,TRBV7-9,few,TRBD1,16
CASSLFGDLGPGYTF,TGCGCCAGCAGCCTGTTTGGGGATTTGGGACCTGGCTACACCTTC,TRBJ1-2,TRBV5-1,NA,NA,15
CASSLAASGAAADTQYF,TGTGCCAGCAGTTTAGCCGCTAGCGGGGCCGCCGCAGATACGCAGTATTTT,TRBJ2-3,TRBV28,few,TRBD2,17
CASSSRQGSNEQFF,TGTGCCAGCAGCTCCCGGCAAGGGAGCAATGAGCAGTTCTTC,TRBJ2-1,TRBV7-2,NA,NA,14
CASSIGSPGNEQFF,TGTGCCAGTAGTATTGGCTCCCCGGGCAATGAGCAGTTCTTC,TRBJ2-1,TRBV19,NA,NA,14
CASSPRSGTTEAFF,TGTGCCAGCAGCCCAAGATCAGGGACCACTGAAGCTTTCTTT,TRBJ1-1,TRBV3-1,few,NA,14
CSVGRGSYNEQFF,TGCAGCGTTGGCCGGGGTTCCTACAATGAGCAGTTCTTC,TRBJ2-1,TRBV29-1,many,NA,13
CASSFGLPNYGYTF,TGTGCCAGCAGTTTTGGATTACCCAACTATGGCTACACCTTC,TRBJ1-2,TRBV12-3/TRBV12-4,NA,NA,14
CATGTSGVMGTGELFF,TGTGCCACTGGGACTAGCGGGGTCATGGGGACCGGGGAGCTGTTTTTT,TRBJ2-2,TRBV19,NA,TRBD2,16
CASSLVGELFF,TGTGCCAGCAGTTTAGTCGGGGAGCTGTTTTTT,TRBJ2-2,TRBV28,many,NA,11
CASSRGQDTDTQYF,TGCGCCAGCAGCAGGGGACAAGACACAGATACGCAGTATTTT,TRBJ2-3,TRBV5-1,NA,NA,14
CASSSNAGRNTEAFF,TGTGCCAGCAGTTCAAACGCGGGCCGCAACACTGAAGCTTTCTTT,TRBJ1-1,TRBV28,NA,NA,15
CASSVGASIQGTGELFF,TGTGCCAGCAGCGTAGGGGCGTCGATCCAGGGGACCGGGGAGCTGTTTTTT,TRBJ2-2,TRBV9,NA,NA,17
CASSPSLNNEQFF,TGTGCCAGCTCTCCGTCTCTTAACAATGAGCAGTTCTTC,TRBJ2-1,TRBV18,NA,NA,13
CASSLAPSGTGVGVAYEQYF,TGTGCCAGCAGCTTAGCCCCTTCCGGGACAGGGGTTGGTGTTGCCTACGAGCAGTACTTC,TRBJ2-7,TRBV7-8,NA,TRBD1,20
CASRGAGNIQYF,TGTGCCAGCCGGGGGGCGGGAAACATTCAGTACTTC,TRBJ2-4,TRBV12-3/TRBV12-4,few,NA,12
CSAIPGQGAPETQYF,TGCAGTGCTATACCGGGACAGGGTGCCCCCGAGACCCAGTACTTC,TRBJ2-5,TRBV20-1,NA,TRBD1,15
CASTPARGTEAFF,TGTGCCAGCACCCCCGCGAGGGGTACTGAAGCTTTCTTT,TRBJ1-1,TRBV12-3/TRBV12-4,many,NA,13
CASSWGRGESEQYF,TGTGCCAGCAGTTGGGGCAGGGGGGAATCCGAGCAGTACTTC,TRBJ2-7,TRBV28,few,NA,14
CASSGRDRVTYNEQFF,TGTGCCAGCAGTGGGCGGGACAGGGTCACCTACAATGAGCAGTTCTTC,TRBJ2-1,TRBV2,few,TRBD1,16
CASSQRPGQGVYEQFF,TGCGCCAGCAGCCAACGTCCGGGACAGGGGGTCTATGAGCAGTTCTTC,TRBJ2-1,TRBV4-1,NA,TRBD1,16
CASTSIGGLYNEQFF,TGTGCCAGCACTTCGATAGGGGGCTTATACAATGAGCAGTTCTTC,TRBJ2-1,TRBV2,few,TRBD1,15
CASSPGGPMGSEQYF,TGTGCCAGCAGCCCTGGAGGGCCAATGGGTAGCGAGCAGTACTTC,TRBJ2-7,TRBV2,NA,NA,15
CASRPTAGTSGGTGELFF,TGTGCCAGCAGACCCACTGCCGGGACTAGCGGGGGAACCGGGGAGCTGTTTTTT,TRBJ2-2,TRBV6-2/TRBV6-3,NA,TRBD2,18
CSVGGDIFSYNEQFF,TGCAGCGTTGGAGGCGACATATTCTCCTACAATGAGCAGTTCTTC,TRBJ2-1,TRBV29-1,few,NA,15
CASNLAGYVEQYF,TGTGCCAGCAACCTAGCGGGGTATGTCGAGCAGTACTTC,TRBJ2-7,TRBV7-2,few,TRBD2,13
CASSTGTSNEQFF,TGCGCCAGCAGTACCGGGACTAGTAATGAGCAGTTCTTC,TRBJ2-1,TRBV10-2,NA,TRBD2,13
CASSRLTTGGYTF,TGTGCCAGCAGCCGACTGACAACAGGCGGCTACACCTTC,TRBJ1-2,TRBV12-3/TRBV12-4,NA,NA,13